The subject of this entry is one TCR beta chain. Its antigen is currently not known. Per-base qualities were not stored, and no clone one base away is much larger. The immunoSEQ Assay, a bias-controlled multiplex PCR, was used to amplify TCRbeta CDR3 regions from genomic DNA. The original pipeline was this. Within the assay, amplification of reference gene primers was used to estimate how many nucleated cells each sample contained. To quantify the absolute abundance of each unique TCRbeta CDR3 rearrangement, sequence reads were collapsed and filtered. Productive Simpson clonality was computed per sample as the square root of Simpson's diversity index over productive rearrangements. TCRdb limited this immuneACCESS table to in-frame rearrangements with V and J called. A share of clones is missing; checked studies link under half to unresolved V genes, and the rest is unexplained. Clonal size and the V and J genes are those of that table, whereas D and trimming came from the DNA. The sample table shows some 110,000 clones, and 70% to 90% are seen once. In total, the top ten clones hold almost 4.5% of the sample.

This entry comes from a study of blood T cell repertoires in COVID-19 (dated by TCRdb to the early 2020s). About the study as a whole: Collaborator samples came from the United States, Italy and Spain and covered acute and convalescent phases of COVID-19. The material from the prospective study consisted of cDNA or gDNA derived from T cells, B-cell-depleted T cells, or PBMCs. Subjects who had been exposed to COVID-19, were actively infected with it, or had recovered from it provided the deeply sampled blood TCRbeta repertoires that made up the dataset. The repertoires were released in a freely available public database meant as a resource for research on the immune response to SARS-CoV-2. Samples were obtained from the ongoing ImmuneRACE study (first 160 participants) and from 1,200 or so subjects provided by 6 global collaborators. Sample metadata almost always included a de-identified subject ID, COVID-19 status, age in years and sex. HLA class I and class II types, where available, came from metadata supplied by the sample provider rather than from assay-based typing.

CDR1 and CDR2, per the germline V gene (reference sequence), are LNHDA and SQIVND. Measured from the cysteine to the phenylalanine, the CDR3 is 16 residues long. Only the CDR3 DNA stays, 48 bases, in frame from base 1. Germline trimming amounts to 3 bases on V and 0 bases on J, with 5 as the count of junction bases outside the gene matches. Paper-wide results and their limitations: How much clinical and demographic metadata was included differed by source and by participant, and the metadata was provided uncurated.

Whole blood was collected in K2EDTA tubes by collaborating institutions according to the institutions' own protocols. For TCRbeta analysis, collaborator samples were shipped as frozen whole blood, as isolated PBMCs, or as DNA extracted from either sample type. The rearrangement combines TRBV19 with TRBJ1-1, with 9 middle bases fitting TRBD1. Sequenced: peripheral blood. The receptor's source is a man aged 40-49 years with acute or convalescent COVID-19. The CDR3 region has the sequence CASSIHRGLLNTEAFF. The DNA sequence is TGTGCCAGTAGTATCCACAGGGGGCTTTTGAACACTGAAGCTTTCTTT. The CDR3 plus the reference TRBV19 and TRBJ1-1 genes for the other parts give the full variable domain: DGGITQSPKYLFRKEGQNVTLSCEQNLNHDAMYWYRQDPGQGLRLIYYSQIVNDFQKGDIAEGYSVSREKKESFPLTVTSAQKNPTAFYLCASSIHRGLLNTEAFFGQGTRLTVV.